This T cell receptor beta chain derives from a study of glioma-infiltrating T cells after dendritic cell vaccination. Sequencing used immunoSEQ multiplex PCR; TCRdb keeps in-frame clones, though not all of them. The data contain roughly 90,000 clones, 65% to 90% of them seen just once; the ten biggest clones take up more than 15%. CDR3 length equals 18 residues. This chain uses TRBV21-1 with TRBJ2-2; TRBD2 reflects the table's D call only, with no check against the DNA. TRBV21-1 is a documented pseudogene. The sequencing here drew on blood, taken before dendritic cell vaccination. The TCR comes from a human donor with glioblastoma. The CDR3 DNA follows: TGTGCCAGCAGCAAAGCGCAAGGACTAGCGCCGAACACCGGGGAGCTGTTTTTT. Its translation is CASSKAQGLAPNTGELFF.